A selection of T cell receptor beta chains follows, all from one sample in a study of control samples from healthy donors and cancer patients. The protocol was immunoSEQ multiplex PCR, while the TCRdb copy is restricted to in-frame clones and leaves out a portion. The sample carries about 98,000 clones, 82% recorded once. Sequenced input: blood. Source of these receptors: a man in his fifties or sixties in good health. Each CDR3 is given with its conserved first and last residue. The D gene is left open where the match is weak. A clone size is listed for some rows: how often the clone was seen (once, few, many), or a class if it is expanded.

clone size: .; V gene: TRBV5-1; J gene: TRBJ2-7; CDR3 length: 13; D gene: .; CDR3 DNA: TGCGCCAGCGGGGACTTAAACTCCTACGAGCAGTACTTC; CDR3 protein: CASGDLNSYEQYF
clone size: .; V gene: TRBV9; J gene: TRBJ2-5; CDR3 length: 14; D gene: .; CDR3 DNA: TGTGCCAGCAGCGTAGTAGGGGAAGGGGAGACCCAGTACTTC; CDR3 protein: CASSVVGEGETQYF
clone size: .; V gene: TRBV5-1; J gene: TRBJ2-1; CDR3 length: 17; D gene: TRBD2; CDR3 DNA: TGCGCCAGCAGCTATGGAGCGGGACTAGCGGGCTACAATGAGCAGTTCTTC; CDR3 protein: CASSYGAGLAGYNEQFF
clone size: .; V gene: TRBV9; J gene: TRBJ2-7; CDR3 length: 11; D gene: .; CDR3 DNA: TGTGCCAGCAGTCCCGGGTCCGAGCAGTACTTC; CDR3 protein: CASSPGSEQYF
clone size: few; V gene: TRBV12-3/TRBV12-4; J gene: TRBJ1-4; CDR3 length: 13; D gene: .; CDR3 DNA: TGTGCCAGCAGCACCCGCCGCAATGAAAAACTGTTTTTT; CDR3 protein: CASSTRRNEKLFF
clone size: .; V gene: TRBV28; J gene: TRBJ2-1; CDR3 length: 16; D gene: .; CDR3 DNA: TGTGCCAGCAGTTTATGGATAGGGACCCAGAACAGTGAGCAGTTCTTC; CDR3 protein: CASSLWIGTQNSEQFF
clone size: .; V gene: TRBV5-1; J gene: TRBJ2-3; CDR3 length: 16; D gene: TRBD2; CDR3 DNA: TGCGCCAGCAGCTTGTTGGCGGGAGGACCCACAGATACGCAGTATTTT; CDR3 protein: CASSLLAGGPTDTQYF
clone size: .; V gene: TRBV13; J gene: TRBJ1-2; CDR3 length: 17; D gene: TRBD1; CDR3 DNA: TGTGCCAGCAGCTCCCCGGTGGTCAGGGGGCAAGGCTATGGCTACACCTTC; CDR3 protein: CASSSPVVRGQGYGYTF
clone size: .; V gene: TRBV28; J gene: TRBJ2-3; CDR3 length: 18; D gene: .; CDR3 DNA: TGTGCCACCCATACCGCCCCCAGTCTCGGGAGAGCCGCAGATACGCAGTATTTT; CDR3 protein: CATHTAPSLGRAADTQYF
clone size: .; V gene: TRBV5-8; J gene: TRBJ1-5; CDR3 length: 15; D gene: .; CDR3 DNA: TGTGCCAGCAGCCTACTAGACAGATCCAATCAGCCCCAGCATTTT; CDR3 protein: CASSLLDRSNQPQHF
clone size: .; V gene: TRBV28; J gene: TRBJ1-2; CDR3 length: 12; D gene: .; CDR3 DNA: TGTGCCAGCCGACTATCTAACTATGGCTACACCTTC; CDR3 protein: CASRLSNYGYTF
clone size: .; V gene: TRBV11-2; J gene: TRBJ1-2; CDR3 length: 14; D gene: .; CDR3 DNA: TGTGCCAGCAGCTCCAGGGAGCGAGTCTATGGCTACACCTTC; CDR3 protein: CASSSRERVYGYTF
clone size: .; V gene: TRBV15; J gene: TRBJ2-7; CDR3 length: 12; D gene: .; CDR3 DNA: TGTGCCACTGGGAGCAGTCCCTACGAGCAGTACTTC; CDR3 protein: CATGSSPYEQYF
clone size: .; V gene: TRBV27; J gene: TRBJ2-1; CDR3 length: 17; D gene: TRBD2; CDR3 DNA: TGTGCCAGCAGTTTATCGCCGAGCGGGAGCTCCTACAATGAGCAGTTCTTC; CDR3 protein: CASSLSPSGSSYNEQFF
clone size: .; V gene: TRBV28; J gene: TRBJ1-3; CDR3 length: 16; D gene: .; CDR3 DNA: TGTGCCAGCAGTTTATATAGGGGTGGTGGAGGAAACACCATATATTTT; CDR3 protein: CASSLYRGGGGNTIYF
clone size: .; V gene: TRBV10-3; J gene: TRBJ1-2; CDR3 length: 14; D gene: .; CDR3 DNA: TGTGCCATCACAGACGGAAGCTATAGCTATGGCTACACCTTC; CDR3 protein: CAITDGSYSYGYTF
clone size: .; V gene: TRBV28; J gene: TRBJ1-5; CDR3 length: 13; D gene: .; CDR3 DNA: TGTGCCAGCAGTTGGACGGGGGATGAGCCCCAGCATTTT; CDR3 protein: CASSWTGDEPQHF
clone size: .; V gene: TRBV7-9; J gene: TRBJ2-7; CDR3 length: 17; D gene: TRBD2; CDR3 DNA: TGTGCCAGCAGCTTAGAAGGAGGGCTAGCGGGAGCTTACGAGCAGTACTTC; CDR3 protein: CASSLEGGLAGAYEQYF
clone size: once; V gene: TRBV29-1; J gene: TRBJ1-2; CDR3 length: 13; D gene: .; CDR3 DNA: TGCAGCGTCACTCAGCGGTTGGGCTATGGCTACACCTTC; CDR3 protein: CSVTQRLGYGYTF
clone size: once; V gene: TRBV5-1; J gene: TRBJ1-4; CDR3 length: 17; D gene: .; CDR3 DNA: TGCGCCAGCAGCTTGGCGGGGGGAGTAGCAACTAATGAAAAACTGTTTTTT; CDR3 protein: CASSLAGGVATNEKLFF
clone size: .; V gene: TRBV2; J gene: TRBJ2-2; CDR3 length: 14; D gene: TRBD1; CDR3 DNA: TGTGCCAGCAGCGGGACAGGGGCCACCGGGGAGCTGTTTTTT; CDR3 protein: CASSGTGATGELFF